These T cell receptor beta chains were read from a single sample in a study of Ad26.COV2.S vaccination and SARS-CoV-2 variants. Profiling relied on immunoSEQ multiplex PCR, and the TCRdb table lists in-frame clones only, not all of them. Of just over 350,000 clones listed, roughly nine tenths are singletons. This specimen consisted of peripheral blood, obtained after recovery from COVID-19. These TCRs come from a human donor who had recovered from COVID-19. Both conserved end residues are part of each CDR3. Each record gives: J gene, clone size, D gene, V gene, CDR3 DNA, CDR3 protein. D genes are given only for firm matches. Not every row has a clone size; where given, it reads once, few, many or a size class.

j_call: TRBJ2-3
clone_size: NA
d_call: TRBD2
v_call: TRBV19
cdr3_nt: TGTGCCAGTAGTATAGTTCGGACTAGCGGCACAGATACGCAGTATTTT
cdr3_aa: CASSIVRTSGTDTQYF

j_call: TRBJ1-3
clone_size: NA
d_call: NA
v_call: TRBV6-5
cdr3_nt: TGTGCCAGCAGTTACAGACAGGGAAACACCATATATTTT
cdr3_aa: CASSYRQGNTIYF

j_call: TRBJ2-7
clone_size: NA
d_call: NA
v_call: TRBV7-8
cdr3_nt: TGTGCCAGCAGCTTAGGGGGGGCCCGGTCCTACGAGCAGTACTTC
cdr3_aa: CASSLGGARSYEQYF

j_call: TRBJ2-1
clone_size: NA
d_call: TRBD2
v_call: TRBV9
cdr3_nt: TGTGCCAGCAGCCTCCAAGCGGGGCCCTCCTACAATGAGCAGTTCTTC
cdr3_aa: CASSLQAGPSYNEQFF

j_call: TRBJ2-7
clone_size: NA
d_call: TRBD1
v_call: TRBV6-6
cdr3_nt: TGTGCCAGCAGGCCGGGACAGTCCGATATGAGCGCGTACTTC
cdr3_aa: CASRPGQSDMSAYF

j_call: TRBJ1-1
clone_size: NA
d_call: TRBD1
v_call: TRBV2
cdr3_nt: TGTGCCAGCAGTCTACAGGGGTACACTGAAGCTTTCTTT
cdr3_aa: CASSLQGYTEAFF

j_call: TRBJ1-2
clone_size: few
d_call: NA
v_call: TRBV5-4
cdr3_nt: TGTGCCAGCAGCTTGGGCGGGAGCTATGGCTACACCTTC
cdr3_aa: CASSLGGSYGYTF

j_call: TRBJ1-1
clone_size: NA
d_call: NA
v_call: TRBV19
cdr3_nt: TGTGCCAGTAGTATAAGCGCCCGGGTTCACACTGAAGCTTTCTTT
cdr3_aa: CASSISARVHTEAFF

j_call: TRBJ1-5
clone_size: NA
d_call: NA
v_call: TRBV28
cdr3_nt: TGTGCCAGCAGTTTAGTTGCCGGGCCCCAGCATTTT
cdr3_aa: CASSLVAGPQHF

j_call: TRBJ2-7
clone_size: NA
d_call: NA
v_call: TRBV11-1
cdr3_nt: TGTGCCAGCAGCCGGACTTACGAGCAGTACTTC
cdr3_aa: CASSRTYEQYF

j_call: TRBJ2-3
clone_size: NA
d_call: NA
v_call: TRBV3-1/TRBV3-2
cdr3_nt: TGTGCCAGCAGCCCGGTTGGGTTGGGATTCACAGATACGCAGTATTTT
cdr3_aa: CASSPVGLGFTDTQYF

j_call: TRBJ1-2
clone_size: NA
d_call: TRBD1
v_call: TRBV5-8
cdr3_nt: TGTGCCAGCAGCCTGAACAGGGGGCTCTATGGCTACACCTTC
cdr3_aa: CASSLNRGLYGYTF

j_call: TRBJ2-2
clone_size: NA
d_call: NA
v_call: TRBV20-1
cdr3_nt: TGCAGTGCTAGTGCCCAGGGGAACACCGGGGAGCTGTTTTTT
cdr3_aa: CSASAQGNTGELFF

j_call: TRBJ2-5
clone_size: NA
d_call: TRBD1
v_call: TRBV18
cdr3_nt: TGTGCCAGCTCACCACCCTTTGGGACAGGGTACCAAGAGACCCAGTACTTC
cdr3_aa: CASSPPFGTGYQETQYF

j_call: TRBJ1-2
clone_size: NA
d_call: TRBD1
v_call: TRBV2
cdr3_nt: TGTGCGACCGAGGGACAGGCCGGGGATGGCTACACCTTC
cdr3_aa: CATEGQAGDGYTF

j_call: TRBJ2-6
clone_size: NA
d_call: NA
v_call: TRBV10-1
cdr3_nt: TGCGCCAGCATTCGGACCCAGGGTGTACCCTCTGGGGCCAACGTCCTGACTTTC
cdr3_aa: CASIRTQGVPSGANVLTF

j_call: TRBJ1-4
clone_size: once
d_call: TRBD1
v_call: TRBV6-6
cdr3_nt: TGTGCCAGCACCTCAACAGGGGGCTTCGAAAAACTGTTTTTT
cdr3_aa: CASTSTGGFEKLFF

j_call: TRBJ2-5
clone_size: NA
d_call: NA
v_call: TRBV6-4
cdr3_nt: TGTGCCAGCAGTGACGGGGGGACCCAGTACTTC
cdr3_aa: CASSDGGTQYF

j_call: TRBJ2-7
clone_size: NA
d_call: TRBD1
v_call: TRBV7-9
cdr3_nt: TGTGCCAGCAGCTCTGGCGAAGGACAGGGGAACTACGAGCAGTACTTC
cdr3_aa: CASSSGEGQGNYEQYF

j_call: TRBJ1-3
clone_size: NA
d_call: TRBD1
v_call: TRBV10-1
cdr3_nt: TGCGCCAGACTAATTCGGGACAGACTTTACTCTGGAAACACCATATATTTT
cdr3_aa: CARLIRDRLYSGNTIYF

j_call: TRBJ2-7
clone_size: NA
d_call: NA
v_call: TRBV4-1
cdr3_nt: TGCGCCAGCAGCCAAGAACAGCCCTACGAGCAGTACTTC
cdr3_aa: CASSQEQPYEQYF

j_call: TRBJ1-1
clone_size: NA
d_call: TRBD1
v_call: TRBV7-9
cdr3_nt: TGTGCCAGCAGCTCAGGGACAGCTGAAGCTTTCTTT
cdr3_aa: CASSSGTAEAFF

j_call: TRBJ2-7
clone_size: NA
d_call: NA
v_call: TRBV2
cdr3_nt: TGTGCCAGCAGGCGACATGCTTCGATCTACGAGCAGTACTTC
cdr3_aa: CASRRHASIYEQYF

j_call: TRBJ2-2
clone_size: NA
d_call: NA
v_call: TRBV19
cdr3_nt: TGTGCCAGTAGTATTCGACGGACGTCCGAGGGGCTGTTTTTT
cdr3_aa: CASSIRRTSEGLFF

j_call: TRBJ2-7
clone_size: many
d_call: TRBD1
v_call: TRBV5-3
cdr3_nt: TGTGCCAGAATTGCTGGACAGGGGGGCGAGCAGTACTTC
cdr3_aa: CARIAGQGGEQYF

j_call: TRBJ1-2
clone_size: NA
d_call: TRBD1
v_call: TRBV28
cdr3_nt: TGTGCCAGCAGGAAACAGGGGGCGGGTAATGGCTACACCTTC
cdr3_aa: CASRKQGAGNGYTF

j_call: TRBJ1-4
clone_size: NA
d_call: NA
v_call: TRBV6-5
cdr3_nt: TGTGCCAGCAGCCTCTCGCCATCCGCCGAAAAACTGTTTTTT
cdr3_aa: CASSLSPSAEKLFF

j_call: TRBJ1-2
clone_size: NA
d_call: NA
v_call: TRBV10-3
cdr3_nt: TGTGCCATCAGTGAGGTAACGAATACCCGAACACAGGATGGCTACACCTTC
cdr3_aa: CAISEVTNTRTQDGYTF

j_call: TRBJ2-6
clone_size: NA
d_call: TRBD1
v_call: TRBV4-1
cdr3_nt: TGCGCCAGCAGCGGCCAGGGGGTGCTCTCTGGGGCCAACGTCCTGACTTTC
cdr3_aa: CASSGQGVLSGANVLTF

j_call: TRBJ1-2
clone_size: NA
d_call: NA
v_call: TRBV21-1
cdr3_nt: TGTGCCAGCAGTCTGGCACGGATCAACTATGGCTACACCTTC
cdr3_aa: CASSLARINYGYTF

j_call: TRBJ1-5
clone_size: NA
d_call: NA
v_call: TRBV28
cdr3_nt: TGTGCCAGCAGTTTATCGGGGGTCCAACAGCCCCAGCATTTT
cdr3_aa: CASSLSGVQQPQHF

j_call: TRBJ1-6
clone_size: NA
d_call: NA
v_call: TRBV13
cdr3_nt: TGTGCCAGCAGCCAACAGGGTCGGGTCGGCTCACCCCTCCACTTT
cdr3_aa: CASSQQGRVGSPLHF

j_call: TRBJ1-6
clone_size: NA
d_call: NA
v_call: TRBV4-3
cdr3_nt: TGCGCCAGCAGCCAAGATAGCGGTGGCAATTCACCCCTCCACTTT
cdr3_aa: CASSQDSGGNSPLHF

j_call: TRBJ1-6
clone_size: once
d_call: TRBD1
v_call: TRBV4-3
cdr3_nt: TGCGCCAGCAGCCAAGGTTCGGAAGGGCCACAGGGGAGACCCCTCCACTTT
cdr3_aa: CASSQGSEGPQGRPLHF

j_call: TRBJ2-7
clone_size: NA
d_call: TRBD2
v_call: TRBV4-1
cdr3_nt: TGCGCCAGCAGCCAAGATTTTAGCGGGGGAGGAGAGCAGTACTTC
cdr3_aa: CASSQDFSGGGEQYF

j_call: TRBJ2-3
clone_size: once
d_call: TRBD2
v_call: TRBV19
cdr3_nt: TGTGCCAGTAGTATAGCTACCGGTAGACTAGCGGGGGTTACGCAGTATTTT
cdr3_aa: CASSIATGRLAGVTQYF

j_call: TRBJ1-1
clone_size: NA
d_call: NA
v_call: TRBV6-6
cdr3_nt: TGTGCCAATACTCGGGGGGAGAACACTGAAGCTTTCTTT
cdr3_aa: CANTRGENTEAFF

j_call: TRBJ2-7
clone_size: NA
d_call: TRBD1
v_call: TRBV5-1
cdr3_nt: TGCGCCAGCAGCTTGGCAGACAGGGCAATCTCCTACGAGCAGTACTTC
cdr3_aa: CASSLADRAISYEQYF

j_call: TRBJ2-5
clone_size: NA
d_call: NA
v_call: TRBV4-1
cdr3_nt: TGCGCCAGCAGCCAAGATGGGCCGATCGGGGAGACCCAGTACTTC
cdr3_aa: CASSQDGPIGETQYF

j_call: TRBJ2-7
clone_size: NA
d_call: TRBD1
v_call: TRBV11-2
cdr3_nt: TGTGCCAGCAGCTTCGCTTCCGGGACAGTCACCTACGAGCAGTACTTC
cdr3_aa: CASSFASGTVTYEQYF

j_call: TRBJ2-1
clone_size: NA
d_call: NA
v_call: TRBV6-2/TRBV6-3
cdr3_nt: TGTGCCAGCAGTTACTCTGCCGGATTCTCCTACAATGAGCAGTTCTTC
cdr3_aa: CASSYSAGFSYNEQFF

j_call: TRBJ2-1
clone_size: NA
d_call: NA
v_call: TRBV11-1
cdr3_nt: TGTGCCAGCCGTCAGGCCACGGGCTACAATGAGCAGTTCTTC
cdr3_aa: CASRQATGYNEQFF

j_call: TRBJ2-5
clone_size: NA
d_call: TRBD2
v_call: TRBV2
cdr3_nt: TGTGCCAGCAGTGAAGACCACCGGGAGGGGGGGACCCAGTACTTC
cdr3_aa: CASSEDHREGGTQYF

j_call: TRBJ2-3
clone_size: NA
d_call: NA
v_call: TRBV27
cdr3_nt: TGTGCCAGCAGTGCGCCCACAGGGGCGGGGAGCACGAATACGCAGTATTTT
cdr3_aa: CASSAPTGAGSTNTQYF

j_call: TRBJ1-1
clone_size: NA
d_call: NA
v_call: TRBV5-1
cdr3_nt: TGCGCCAGCAGCCTCAGGTCAGGGATGAACACTGAAGCTTTCTTT
cdr3_aa: CASSLRSGMNTEAFF

j_call: TRBJ1-6
clone_size: NA
d_call: NA
v_call: TRBV6-4
cdr3_nt: TGTGCCAGCAGTGTGGACAGCTATAATTCACCCCTCCACTTT
cdr3_aa: CASSVDSYNSPLHF

j_call: TRBJ2-3
clone_size: NA
d_call: TRBD2
v_call: TRBV5-4
cdr3_nt: TGTGCCAGCAGACCTAGCGGGGGACCCACAGATACGCAGTATTTT
cdr3_aa: CASRPSGGPTDTQYF

j_call: TRBJ2-5
clone_size: NA
d_call: NA
v_call: TRBV5-6
cdr3_nt: TGTGCCAGCAGCTTCAAAATTCAGGGAAAAGAGACCCAGTACTTC
cdr3_aa: CASSFKIQGKETQYF

j_call: TRBJ1-2
clone_size: NA
d_call: NA
v_call: TRBV6-1
cdr3_nt: TGTGCCAGCAGTGAAGCAACAAGGACTTCCTATGGCTACACCTTC
cdr3_aa: CASSEATRTSYGYTF

j_call: TRBJ2-3
clone_size: NA
d_call: NA
v_call: TRBV24-1
cdr3_nt: TGTGCCACCAGTGATGGGACGGAGAGCACAGATACGCAGTATTTT
cdr3_aa: CATSDGTESTDTQYF

j_call: TRBJ2-3
clone_size: once
d_call: NA
v_call: TRBV30
cdr3_nt: TGTGCCTGGAGCCGCAGACGAGATACGCAGTATTTT
cdr3_aa: CAWSRRRDTQYF

j_call: TRBJ1-2
clone_size: NA
d_call: NA
v_call: TRBV7-9
cdr3_nt: TGTGCCAGCAGCTTAGTTGACTACAACTATGGCTACACCTTC
cdr3_aa: CASSLVDYNYGYTF

j_call: TRBJ2-2
clone_size: NA
d_call: TRBD1
v_call: TRBV7-2
cdr3_nt: TGTGCCAGCAGCTTAGTGGGGACAGGGGTCCAGGTCGGGGAGCTGTTTTTT
cdr3_aa: CASSLVGTGVQVGELFF

j_call: TRBJ2-7
clone_size: NA
d_call: TRBD2
v_call: TRBV27
cdr3_nt: TGTGCCAGCAGTCCGGGGACTAGCAGGGAGCAGTACTTC
cdr3_aa: CASSPGTSREQYF